The T cell receptor (beta chain) under discussion was sequenced for a study of technical replicates of blood from several donors. The table came from immunoSEQ multiplex PCR; TCRdb's copy has only in-frame clones and leaves some out. The data hold roughly 45,000 clones, with roughly 90% observed a single time. Germline assignment: CDR1 SNHLY and CDR2 FYNNEI. The V gene end was trimmed by 3 bases and the J gene end by 5 bases; junction bases not matched to a gene: 4. This CDR3 contains 14 residues. This sequence joins TRBV2 and TRBJ2-7; 10 bases are shared with TRBD1. This receptor was taken from a human donor in good health. Some clones in this sample may be carry-over from other donors' samples. The source material was PBMCs. CDR3 region: CASSDRDRGHEQYF. CDR3 nucleotide sequence: TGTGCCAGCAGTGATCGGGACAGGGGCCACGAGCAGTACTTC.